This TCR beta chain was sequenced during a study of monozygotic twins with inflammatory bowel disease. CDR1 and CDR2 from the germline V gene are PRHDT and FYEKMQ (reference sequence). The CDR3 is 15 residues long. TCRdb reprocessed the 5' RACE reads and keeps a single row for each CDR3 protein, giving no DNA. This table lists 190,000 or so distinct CDR3 sequences. The chain uses TRBV13 and TRBJ2-3; there is no DNA to check the TCRdb D call of TRBD1. Sequencing was done on a sample of blood. This sequence originates from a human donor with ulcerative colitis or Crohn's disease, or a healthy co-twin of an affected twin (not recorded which). The CDR3 is CASSTNRGRTDTQYF.